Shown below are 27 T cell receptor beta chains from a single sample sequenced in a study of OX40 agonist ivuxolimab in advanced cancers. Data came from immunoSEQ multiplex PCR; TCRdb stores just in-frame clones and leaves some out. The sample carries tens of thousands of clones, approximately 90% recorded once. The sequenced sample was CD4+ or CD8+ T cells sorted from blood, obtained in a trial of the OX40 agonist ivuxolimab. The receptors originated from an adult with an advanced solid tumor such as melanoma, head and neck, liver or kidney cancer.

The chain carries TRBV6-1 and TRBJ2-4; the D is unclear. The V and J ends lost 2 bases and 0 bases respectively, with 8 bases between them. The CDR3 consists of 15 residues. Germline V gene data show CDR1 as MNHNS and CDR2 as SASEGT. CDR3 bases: TGTGCCAGCAGTGAATCTTCTGGAGCCAAAAACATTCAGTACTTC. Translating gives CASSESSGAKNIQYF.

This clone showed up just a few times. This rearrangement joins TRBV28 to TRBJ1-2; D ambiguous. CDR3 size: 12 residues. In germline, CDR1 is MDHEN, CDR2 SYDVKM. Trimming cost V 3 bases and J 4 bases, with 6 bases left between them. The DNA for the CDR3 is TGTGCCAGCAGTTTCGAGGGCTATGGCTACACCTTC. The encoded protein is CASSFEGYGYTF.

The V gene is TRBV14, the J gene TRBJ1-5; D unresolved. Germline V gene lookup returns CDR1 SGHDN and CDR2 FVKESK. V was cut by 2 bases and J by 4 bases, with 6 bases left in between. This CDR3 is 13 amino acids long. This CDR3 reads CASSQSGNQPQHF. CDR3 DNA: TGTGCCAGCAGCCAATCAGGAAATCAGCCCCAGCATTTT.

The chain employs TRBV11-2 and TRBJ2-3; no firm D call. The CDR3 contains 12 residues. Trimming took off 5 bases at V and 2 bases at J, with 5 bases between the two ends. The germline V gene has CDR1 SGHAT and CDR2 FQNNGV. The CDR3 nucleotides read TGTGCCAGCAGCCCCACCACAGATACGCAGTATTTT. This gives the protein CASSPTTDTQYF.

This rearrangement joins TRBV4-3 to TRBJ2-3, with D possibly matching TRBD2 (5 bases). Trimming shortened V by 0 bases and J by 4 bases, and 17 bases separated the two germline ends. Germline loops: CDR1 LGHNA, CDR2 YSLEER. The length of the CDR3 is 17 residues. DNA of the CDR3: TGCGCCAGCAGCCAAGAGCGGGCGGGCTGGAAGGCAGATACGCAGTATTTT. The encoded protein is CASSQERAGWKADTQYF.

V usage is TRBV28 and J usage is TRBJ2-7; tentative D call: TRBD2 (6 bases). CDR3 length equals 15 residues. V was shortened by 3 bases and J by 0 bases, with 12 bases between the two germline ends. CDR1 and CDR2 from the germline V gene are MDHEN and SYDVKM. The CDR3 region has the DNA TGTGCCAGCAGTTTGGGAGGCTCCCTCTCCTACGAGCAGTACTTC. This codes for CASSLGGSLSYEQYF. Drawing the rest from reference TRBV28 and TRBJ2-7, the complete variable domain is DVKVTQSSRYLVKRTGEKVFLECVQDMDHENMFWYRQDPGLGLRLIYFSYDVKMKEKGDIPEGYSVSREKKERFSLILESASTNQTSMYLCASSLGGSLSYEQYFGPGTRLTVT.

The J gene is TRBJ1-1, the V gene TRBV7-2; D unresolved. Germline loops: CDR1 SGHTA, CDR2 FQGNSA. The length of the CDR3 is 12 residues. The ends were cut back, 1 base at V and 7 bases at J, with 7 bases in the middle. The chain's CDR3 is CASSLDTVEAFF. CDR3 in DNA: TGTGCCAGCAGCTTAGATACAGTTGAAGCTTTCTTT.

The CDR3 loop is CASSPPTVAGELFF. CDR3 sequence (DNA): TGTGCCAGCTCACCTCCAACGGTGGCCGGGGAGCTGTTTTTT. V usage is TRBV18 and J usage is TRBJ2-2; D is uncertain. The CDR3 length is 14 residues. With 3 bases removed from V and 6 bases from J, the gap between germline ends came to 11 bases. Germline V gene lookup returns CDR1 KGHSH and CDR2 LQKENI.

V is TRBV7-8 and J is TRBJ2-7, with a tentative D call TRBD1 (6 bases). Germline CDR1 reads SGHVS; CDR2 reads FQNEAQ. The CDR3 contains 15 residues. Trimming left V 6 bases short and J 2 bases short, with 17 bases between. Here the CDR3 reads CASRHYPDRAYEQYF. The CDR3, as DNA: TGTGCCAGCAGACATTACCCGGACAGAGCCTACGAGCAGTACTTC. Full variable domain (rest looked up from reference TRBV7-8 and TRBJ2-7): GAGVSQSPRYKVAKRGQDVALRCDPISGHVSLFWYQQALGQGPEFLTYFQNEAQLDKSGLPSDRFFAERPEGSVSTLKIQRTQQEDSAVYLCASRHYPDRAYEQYFGPGTRLTVT.

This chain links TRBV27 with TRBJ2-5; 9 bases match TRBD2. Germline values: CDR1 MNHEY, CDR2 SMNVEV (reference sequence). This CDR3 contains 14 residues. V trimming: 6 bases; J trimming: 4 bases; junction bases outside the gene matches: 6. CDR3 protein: CASSLGLATETQYF. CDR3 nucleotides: TGTGCCAGCAGCCTAGGACTAGCGACAGAGACCCAGTACTTC.

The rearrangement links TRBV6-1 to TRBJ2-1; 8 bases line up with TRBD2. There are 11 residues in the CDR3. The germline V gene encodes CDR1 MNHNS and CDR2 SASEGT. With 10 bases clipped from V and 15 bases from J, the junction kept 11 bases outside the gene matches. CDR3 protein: CATAGVAGLFF. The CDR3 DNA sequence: TGTGCCACCGCCGGGGTAGCGGGGCTGTTCTTC.

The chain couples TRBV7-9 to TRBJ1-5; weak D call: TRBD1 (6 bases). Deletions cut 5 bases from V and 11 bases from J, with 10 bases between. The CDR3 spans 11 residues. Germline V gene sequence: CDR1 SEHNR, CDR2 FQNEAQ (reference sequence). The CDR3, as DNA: TGTGCCAGCAGCGGTGAGGGGGCCCAGCATTTT. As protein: CASSGEGAQHF.

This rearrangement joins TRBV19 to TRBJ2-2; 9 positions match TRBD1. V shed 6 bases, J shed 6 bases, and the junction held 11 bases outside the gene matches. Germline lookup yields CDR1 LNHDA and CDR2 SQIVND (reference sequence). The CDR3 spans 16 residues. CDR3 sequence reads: CASSQNGQGIPGELFF. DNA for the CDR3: TGTGCCAGTAGCCAAAATGGACAGGGGATTCCCGGGGAGCTGTTTTTT.

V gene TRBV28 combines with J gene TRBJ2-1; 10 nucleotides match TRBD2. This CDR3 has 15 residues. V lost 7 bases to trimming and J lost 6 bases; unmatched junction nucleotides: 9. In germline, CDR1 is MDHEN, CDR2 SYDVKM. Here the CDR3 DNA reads TGTGCCAGCATCGAGCGGGGGGGTGGTATCAATGAGCAGTTCTTC. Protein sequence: CASIERGGGINEQFF.

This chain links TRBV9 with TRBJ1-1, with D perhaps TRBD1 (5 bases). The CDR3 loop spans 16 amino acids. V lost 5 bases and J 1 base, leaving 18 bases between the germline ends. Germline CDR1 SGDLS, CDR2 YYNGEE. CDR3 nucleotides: TGTGCCAGCAGTGTCTCGGGGGGGATTCCGAACACTGAAGCTTTCTTT. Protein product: CASSVSGGIPNTEAFF.

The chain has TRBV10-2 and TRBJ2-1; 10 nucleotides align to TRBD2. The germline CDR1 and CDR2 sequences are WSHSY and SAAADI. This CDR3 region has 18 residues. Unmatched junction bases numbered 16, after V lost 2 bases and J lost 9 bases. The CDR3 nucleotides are TGCGCCAGCAGTGAGCCCCCTTCGGATACTAGCGGGATGGGTGAGCAGTTCTTC. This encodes CASSEPPSDTSGMGEQFF.

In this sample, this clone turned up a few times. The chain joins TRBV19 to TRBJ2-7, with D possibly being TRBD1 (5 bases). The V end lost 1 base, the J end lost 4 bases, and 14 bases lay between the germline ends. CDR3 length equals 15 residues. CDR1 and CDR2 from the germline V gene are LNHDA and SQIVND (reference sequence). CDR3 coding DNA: TGTGCCAGTAGTATAGGACAGCCCAAGGTTTACGAGCAGTACTTC. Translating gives CASSIGQPKVYEQYF. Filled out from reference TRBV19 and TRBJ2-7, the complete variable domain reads DGGITQSPKYLFRKEGQNVTLSCEQNLNHDAMYWYRQDPGQGLRLIYYSQIVNDFQKGDIAEGYSVSREKKESFPLTVTSAQKNPTAFYLCASSIGQPKVYEQYFGPGTRLTVT.

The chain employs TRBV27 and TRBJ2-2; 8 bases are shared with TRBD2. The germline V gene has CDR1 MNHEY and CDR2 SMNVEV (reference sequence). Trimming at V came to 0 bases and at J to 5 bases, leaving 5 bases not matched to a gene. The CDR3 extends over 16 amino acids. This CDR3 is CASSLSLAGSTGELFF. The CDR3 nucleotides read TGTGCCAGCAGTTTATCGTTAGCGGGGTCGACCGGGGAGCTGTTTTTT.

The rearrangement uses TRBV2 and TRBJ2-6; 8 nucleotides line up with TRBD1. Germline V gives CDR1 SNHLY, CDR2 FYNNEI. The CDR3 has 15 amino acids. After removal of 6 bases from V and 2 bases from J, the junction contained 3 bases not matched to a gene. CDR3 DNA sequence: TGTGCCAGCAGCCGACAGGGGACTGGGGCCAACGTCCTGACTTTC. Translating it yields CASSRQGTGANVLTF. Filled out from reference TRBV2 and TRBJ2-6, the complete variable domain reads EPEVTQTPSHQVTQMGQEVILRCVPISNHLYFYWYRQILGQKVEFLVSFYNNEISEKSEIFDDQFSVERPDGSNFTLKIRSTKLEDSAMYFCASSRQGTGANVLTFGAGSRLTVL.

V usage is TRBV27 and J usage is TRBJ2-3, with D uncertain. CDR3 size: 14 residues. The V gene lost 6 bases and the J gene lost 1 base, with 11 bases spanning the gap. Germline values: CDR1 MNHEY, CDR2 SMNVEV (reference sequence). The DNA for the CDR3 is TGTGCCAGCAGGTCCCTCCAGGGCACAGATACGCAGTATTTT. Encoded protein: CASRSLQGTDTQYF.

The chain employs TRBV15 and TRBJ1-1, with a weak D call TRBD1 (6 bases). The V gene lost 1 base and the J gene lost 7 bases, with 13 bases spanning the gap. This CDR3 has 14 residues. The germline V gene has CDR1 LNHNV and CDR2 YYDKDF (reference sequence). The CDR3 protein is CATSRGGQGIEAFF. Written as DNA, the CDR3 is TGTGCCACCAGCAGAGGAGGCCAGGGGATTGAAGCTTTCTTT.

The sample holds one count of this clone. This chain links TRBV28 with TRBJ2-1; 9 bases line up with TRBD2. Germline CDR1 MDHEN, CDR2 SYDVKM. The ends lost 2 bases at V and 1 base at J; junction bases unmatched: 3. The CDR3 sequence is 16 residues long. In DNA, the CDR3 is TGTGCCAGCAGTTTACCTAGCGGGATTTCCTACAATGAGCAGTTCTTC. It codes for CASSLPSGISYNEQFF.

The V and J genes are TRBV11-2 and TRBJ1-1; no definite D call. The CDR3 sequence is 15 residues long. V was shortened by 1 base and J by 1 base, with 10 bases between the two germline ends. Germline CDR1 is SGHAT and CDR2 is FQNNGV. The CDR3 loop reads CASSLGTGGNTEAFF. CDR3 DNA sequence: TGTGCCAGCAGCTTAGGTACGGGTGGGAACACTGAAGCTTTCTTT. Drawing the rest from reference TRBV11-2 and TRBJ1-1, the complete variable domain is EAGVAQSPRYKIIEKRQSVAFWCNPISGHATLYWYQQILGQGPKLLIQFQNNGVVDDSQLPKDRFSAERLKGVDSTLKIQPAKLEDSAVYLCASSLGTGGNTEAFFGQGTRLTVV.

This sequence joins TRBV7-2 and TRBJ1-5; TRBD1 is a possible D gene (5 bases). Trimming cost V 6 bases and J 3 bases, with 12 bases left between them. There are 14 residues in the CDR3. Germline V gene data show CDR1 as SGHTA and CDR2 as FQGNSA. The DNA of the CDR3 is TGTGCCAGCAGTCAGGGTCTAGCCAATCAGCCCCAGCATTTT. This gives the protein CASSQGLANQPQHF. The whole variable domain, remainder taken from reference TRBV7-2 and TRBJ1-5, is GAGVSQSPSNKVTEKGKDVELRCDPISGHTALYWYRQSLGQGLEFLIYFQGNSAPDKSGLPSDRFSAERTGGSVSTLTIQRTQQEDSAVYLCASSQGLANQPQHFGDGTRLSIL.

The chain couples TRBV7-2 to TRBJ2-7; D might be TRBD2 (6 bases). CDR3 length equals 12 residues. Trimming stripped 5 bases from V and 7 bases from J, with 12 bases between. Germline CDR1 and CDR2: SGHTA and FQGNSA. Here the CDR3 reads CASSPGGREQYF. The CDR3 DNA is TGTGCCAGCAGCCCCGGGGGACGGGAGCAGTACTTC.

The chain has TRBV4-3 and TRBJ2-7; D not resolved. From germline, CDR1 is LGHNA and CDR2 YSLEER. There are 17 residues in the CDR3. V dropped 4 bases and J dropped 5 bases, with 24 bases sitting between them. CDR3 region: CASSLAYLGLSGDEQYF. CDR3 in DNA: TGCGCCAGCAGCCTAGCCTATCTAGGGCTTTCTGGAGACGAGCAGTACTTC.

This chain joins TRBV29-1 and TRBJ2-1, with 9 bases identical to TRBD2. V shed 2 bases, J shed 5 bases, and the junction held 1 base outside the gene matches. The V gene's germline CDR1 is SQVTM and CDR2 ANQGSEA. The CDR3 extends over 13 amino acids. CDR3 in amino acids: CSVERLADNEQFF. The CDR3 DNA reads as TGCAGCGTTGAAAGACTAGCGGACAATGAGCAGTTCTTC.